The present T cell receptor (beta chain) was sequenced within a study of blood T cell repertoires in COVID-19. Across the study: Sources were T cells, B-cell-depleted T cells, or PBMCs; the material itself was cDNA or gDNA.

Participants were aged roughly 18 to 89 years from 20 to 30 US areas. Produced via immunoSEQ multiplex PCR; TCRdb's table is partial and in-frame only. The sample has about 430,000 clones; around 89% are singletons. V was shortened by 0 bases and J by 13 bases, with 13 bases between the two germline ends. The CDR3 is 13 residues long. Per germline, CDR1 SGHAT and CDR2 FQNNGV. The chain is built from TRBV11-2 and TRBJ1-5; the D gene is possibly TRBD1 (6 bases). The clonotype comes from a young man who had recovered from COVID-19. Input material: PBMCs or T cells enriched from blood (not recorded which). CDR3 amino acids: CASSLDVQGRQHF. DNA of the CDR3: TGTGCCAGCAGCTTAGATGTACAGGGTCGTCAGCATTTT.